This record covers a single T cell receptor (beta chain). What it binds is not known. Germline CDR1 LGHDT, CDR2 YNNKEL (reference sequence). The CDR3 sequence is 16 residues long. V was pared by 4 bases and J by 7 bases, with 13 bases of the junction left unmatched. The data were produced by immunoSEQ multiplex PCR, yet TCRdb's version contains in-frame clones alone and is incomplete. The repertoire holds about 120,000 clones, with around 90% as singletons. The data are from a study of T cell responses to AZD1222 COVID-19 vaccine. Study-wide findings and caveats: Researchers took repertoire samples only after the peak T cell response had come. The number of AZD1222 recipients seropositive at baseline was only 5 to 7.

This specimen was peripheral blood, taken on day 0 of MenACWY control vaccination. This chain connects TRBV3-1 (or the pseudogene TRBV3-2) to TRBJ1-2, with 9 bases fitting TRBD1. This sequence was found in an adult in good health. The CDR3 loop is CASSLGTGWSFRGYTF. CDR3 nucleotide sequence: TGTGCCAGCAGCCTTGGGACAGGGTGGAGCTTTCGTGGCTACACCTTC.